Sequencing of this T cell receptor (beta chain) was carried out in a study of T cell responses to AZD1222 COVID-19 vaccine. Study results and limitations: Spike-specific TCR breadth and depth rose after two AZD1222 doses. CD4 TCRs associated with vaccination spanned spike, dominating at 160-218 and 743-854. No day 14 peak samples; only post-peak repertoires were characterized.

Libraries were prepared by immunoSEQ multiplex PCR; TCRdb keeps only in-frame clonotypes and omits some of them. The repertoire has around 100,000 clones, roughly 86% of them found once; the top ten carry about 3.1%. This clone was seen just once. What it binds is not known. Trimming took 5 bases from V and 2 from J, leaving 13 bases between them. The CDR3 loop spans 15 amino acids. Germline V gene data show CDR1 as WSHSY and CDR2 as SAAADI. The source of this sequence is an adult who received the MenACWY meningococcal vaccine as a control. This specimen was peripheral blood, taken 28 days after the second dose of the MenACWY control vaccine. The genes are TRBV10-2 and TRBJ1-5; D possibly corresponds to TRBD1 (5 bases). The CDR3 DNA reads as TGCGCCAGCAGTCAAGGGGTGGGTCGCAATCAGCCCCAGCATTTT. Translated: CASSQGVGRNQPQHF.